What follows are 15 T cell receptor beta chains derived from one specimen sequenced in a study of post-analysis software for immune sequencing data (dated by TCRdb to the mid-2010s). Receptors were amplified or captured by PCR. Sequencer: Illumina HiSeq 2500. Unique molecular identifiers were incorporated into TCR beta cDNA libraries to reduce PCR and sequencing biases. The public sequencing data were trimmed at Q25 with fastp and processed into clonotypes with MiXCR by TCRdb, which kept only in-frame beta chains. Entries that share a CDR3 protein sequence are merged under the most common genes and DNA. The sample table records hundreds of thousands of distinct CDR3 sequences; roughly three fifths of these occur just once. Jointly, the top ten make up roughly 10% of the sample. These receptors' antigens are unknown. The research as a whole found: Significantly higher frequencies in patients than in controls were found for roughly 5 TRBV segments, including TRBV5-6, TRBV5-1 and TRBV20-1.

The sample taken for sequencing was blood. Every receptor here comes from a girl aged 2-15 years with multiple sclerosis.

The chain carries TRBV28 and TRBJ1-1, with D possibly being TRBD1 (5 bases). V was pared by 2 bases and J by 10 bases, with 14 bases between. Per germline, CDR1 MDHEN and CDR2 SYDVKM. The CDR3 spans 13 residues. Written as DNA, the CDR3 is TGTGCCAGCAGTTTACCGACGGGGCAAAGAGCTTTCTTT. Translating gives CASSLPTGQRAFF.

The chain recombines TRBV15 with TRBJ1-2; maybe TRBD1 (6 bases). The CDR3 is 14 residues long. Between the trimmed V and J ends, which lost 5 bases and 4 bases, there was a span of 14 bases. Germline V gives CDR1 LNHNV, CDR2 YYDKDF (reference sequence). The CDR3 reads CATSQSSGAYGYTF. In DNA, the CDR3 is TGTGCCACCAGCCAATCCTCAGGGGCCTATGGCTACACCTTC.

The chain is built from TRBV7-9 and TRBJ1-1, with 8 nucleotides matching TRBD1. Losses at the gene ends were 2 bases for V and 0 bases for J; bases not matched to a gene: 8. This CDR3 contains 17 residues. Germline V gives CDR1 SEHNR, CDR2 FQNEAQ (reference sequence). The CDR3 region has the DNA TGTGCCAGCAGCTTAAATCCAGGGGGCAGCTTGAACACTGAAGCTTTCTTT. Translation: CASSLNPGGSLNTEAFF.

The chain combines TRBV9 with TRBJ2-1, with D perhaps being TRBD1 or TRBD2 (5 bases each). V was clipped by 4 bases and J by 2 bases, with 16 bases between them. Germline assignment: CDR1 SGDLS and CDR2 YYNGEE. This CDR3 is built from 16 residues. In nucleotides, the CDR3 is TGTGCCAGCAGCAACGCCATCGGGACCCCCTACAATGAGCAGTTCTTC. Translating gives CASSNAIGTPYNEQFF.

The V call is TRBV5-5, the J call TRBJ2-3; 9 bases map to TRBD2. The germline V gene has CDR1 SGHKS and CDR2 YYEKEE (reference sequence). CDR3 length equals 18 residues. The V segment lost 0 bases and the J segment 0 bases; nucleotides outside the gene matches: 8. The CDR3 loop reads CASSLDAGGPSSTDTQYF. CDR3 in DNA: TGTGCCAGCAGCTTGGACGCGGGAGGGCCGTCGAGCACAGATACGCAGTATTTT.

This chain joins TRBV20-1 and TRBJ2-1; 9 positions agree with TRBD1. The germline V gene encodes CDR1 DFQATT and CDR2 SNEGSKA (reference sequence). V shed 1 base, J shed 4 bases, and the junction held 8 bases outside the gene matches. This CDR3 contains 16 residues. CDR3 region: CSARGYGTGRYNEQFF. Written as DNA, the CDR3 is TGCAGTGCTAGAGGGTATGGGACAGGGCGTTACAATGAGCAGTTCTTC.

This chain links TRBV6-1 with TRBJ1-5, with a tentative D call TRBD1 (6 bases). Trimming stripped 3 bases from V and 10 bases from J, with 25 bases between. The CDR3 length is 17 residues. From germline, CDR1 is MNHNS and CDR2 SASEGT. CDR3: CASSDLLDGLHREPQHF. The CDR3 DNA sequence: TGTGCCAGCAGTGACCTTCTTGACGGACTCCACAGGGAACCCCAGCATTTT.

The chain combines TRBV12-3 or TRBV12-4 with TRBJ1-2; D possibly corresponds to TRBD1 (5 bases). V lost 5 bases to trimming and J lost 8 bases, with 15 bases between them. This CDR3 spans 13 amino acids. The CDR3 nucleotides are TGTGCCAGCAGTCGTTGGGGCAGTCAAGGCTACACCTTC. Translated, it gives CASSRWGSQGYTF.

The chain links TRBV18 to TRBJ1-1; 7 bases are a match to TRBD1. CDR3 length: 14 residues. Germline CDR1 KGHSH, CDR2 LQKENI. V lost 8 bases to trimming and J lost 7 bases; unmatched junction nucleotides: 13. CDR3 loop: CASPPGTEIREAFF. CDR3 DNA: TGTGCCAGCCCCCCCGGGACAGAGATCCGTGAAGCTTTCTTT.

V and J are TRBV29-1 and TRBJ2-1; perhaps TRBD2 as D (5 bases). The CDR3 contains 16 residues. The germline gives CDR1 SQVTM, CDR2 ANQGSEA. V lost 5 bases and J lost 0, with 17 bases in between. In DNA, the CDR3 is TGCAGCGTTTCTAGACCCGCTCGGGGCTCCTACAATGAGCAGTTCTTC. Encoded protein: CSVSRPARGSYNEQFF.

This chain joins TRBV2 and TRBJ2-5, with D possibly TRBD2 on 5 matching bases. This CDR3 is 13 amino acids long. V gave up 6 bases and J gave up 1 base, with 9 bases separating them. The germline CDR1 and CDR2 sequences are SNHLY and FYNNEI. The CDR3 region has the DNA TGTGCCAGCAGGGGAGACACCCAAGAGACCCAGTACTTC. Residues: CASRGDTQETQYF. The full variable domain, rest sourced from reference TRBV2 and TRBJ2-5, is EPEVTQTPSHQVTQMGQEVILRCVPISNHLYFYWYRQILGQKVEFLVSFYNNEISEKSEIFDDQFSVERPDGSNFTLKIRSTKLEDSAMYFCASRGDTQETQYFGPGTRLLVL.

This chain joins TRBV6-6 and TRBJ2-3; TRBD2 might be the D (5 bases). The germline V and J ends were trimmed by 0 bases and 6 bases, with 10 bases remaining between them. Germline-derived CDR1 and CDR2 are MNHNY and SVGAGI (reference sequence). The CDR3 length is 14 residues. Here the CDR3 reads CASSYSRGSDTQYF. In DNA form, the CDR3 reads TGTGCCAGCAGTTACTCTCGCGGGTCGGATACGCAGTATTTT.

This clonotype was picked up many times. The chain recombines TRBV20-1 with TRBJ2-7, with D perhaps TRBD2 (5 bases). V was pared by 3 bases and J by 3 bases, with 12 bases between. The length of the CDR3 is 13 residues. The V gene's germline CDR1 is DFQATT and CDR2 SNEGSKA (reference sequence). The chain's CDR3 is CSASNSDLYEQYF. The CDR3, as DNA: TGCAGTGCTAGTAATAGCGACCTCTACGAGCAGTACTTC.

This clonotype has just a few counts. V gene TRBV6-5 combines with J gene TRBJ2-1, with TRBD1 matching 9 bases. V was clipped by 4 bases and J by 10 bases; unmatched bases: 2. This CDR3 is 12 amino acids long. The germline V gene has CDR1 MNHEY and CDR2 SVGAGI. The CDR3 reads CASSSGTGEQFF. CDR3 nucleotides: TGTGCCAGCAGTTCGGGGACAGGGGAGCAGTTCTTC.

The V gene is TRBV7-2, the J gene TRBJ2-3; 8 bases line up with TRBD1. With 6 bases clipped from V and 6 bases from J, the junction kept 8 bases outside the gene matches. The CDR3 has 14 amino acids. Germline V gene data show CDR1 as SGHTA and CDR2 as FQGNSA. This CDR3 reads CASRSDRAADTQYF. CDR3 sequence (DNA): TGTGCCAGCAGATCGGACAGGGCGGCCGATACGCAGTATTTT.